Below are 13 T cell receptor beta chains sequenced from a single sample in a study of shared clonotypes between healthy human individuals. Naive CD8 populations comprised CD45RO-negative cells positively selected for CCR7, excluding terminally differentiated effector memory CD45RA+ cells. TCRdb's table, derived via immunoSEQ multiplex PCR, lists solely in-frame clones and lacks some. The sample lists about 2 million clones; about 95% were seen once. The specimen was naive CD8+ T cells sorted from blood. The receptors come from a man between 18 and 29 years old in good health.

J is TRBJ2-3 and V is TRBV27; D is unclear. The ends were cut back, 4 bases at V and 1 base at J, with 6 bases in the middle. The CDR3 loop spans 13 amino acids. The germline CDR1 and CDR2 sequences are MNHEY and SMNVEV (reference sequence). The CDR3 region has the DNA TGTGCCAGCAGTTATCACCGCACAGATACGCAGTATTTT. Residues: CASSYHRTDTQYF.

V gene TRBV5-1 combines with J gene TRBJ2-3; 11 bases line up with TRBD1. Germline-derived CDR1 and CDR2 are SGHRS and YFSETQ. The J segment lost 4 bases and the V segment lost 5 bases, leaving 3 bases of the junction unmatched. The length of the CDR3 is 14 residues. CDR3 region: CASRPGQGADTQYF. In DNA form, the CDR3 reads TGCGCCAGCAGACCGGGACAGGGGGCAGATACGCAGTATTTT.

The chain is built from TRBV6-5 and TRBJ2-7; 11 bases map to TRBD1. Germline loops: CDR1 MNHEY, CDR2 SVGAGI. The CDR3 consists of 14 residues. Trimming took 6 bases from V and 6 from J; bases not matched to a gene: 7. The CDR3 region has the DNA TGTGCCAGCAGATCCGGGACAGGGGGAAGCGAGCAGTACTTC. Translating it yields CASRSGTGGSEQYF.

The V and J genes are TRBV7-8 and TRBJ1-1; perhaps TRBD1 as D (5 bases). This CDR3 contains 13 residues. Germline CDR1 reads SGHVS; CDR2 reads FQNEAQ. Trimming left V 3 bases short and J 8 bases short, with 13 bases between. CDR3 residues: CASSLPGTGEAFF. In nucleotides, the CDR3 is TGTGCCAGCAGCTTGCCTGGGACGGGAGAAGCTTTCTTT.

J is TRBJ2-7 and V is TRBV4-3; D ambiguous. The CDR3 length is 15 residues. Germline CDR1 LGHNA, CDR2 YSLEER. Trimming took off 4 bases at V and 2 bases at J, with 15 bases between the two ends. The CDR3 sequence is CASSRVLGSAYEQYF. DNA of the CDR3: TGCGCCAGCAGCCGCGTTCTTGGAAGTGCCTACGAGCAGTACTTC.

V and J are TRBV28 and TRBJ2-7; 11 positions agree with TRBD2. V was clipped by 2 bases and J by 10 bases; unmatched bases: 4. The CDR3 runs 13 residues. Germline assignment: CDR1 MDHEN and CDR2 SYDVKM. The CDR3 loop is CASSLGTSGLQYF. The CDR3 DNA follows: TGTGCCAGCAGTTTAGGGACTAGCGGTCTACAGTACTTC.

The chain combines TRBV27 with TRBJ1-4, with D tentatively TRBD1 (5 bases). V lost 8 bases to trimming and J lost 4 bases, with 14 bases between them. The CDR3 totals 14 residues. Germline loops: CDR1 MNHEY, CDR2 SMNVEV (reference sequence). The CDR3 region has the DNA TGTGCCAGCGGGGCCGCGCGGGTTAATGAAAAACTGTTTTTT. As protein: CASGAARVNEKLFF.

The count of this clone is one. The rearrangement uses TRBV15 and TRBJ1-5; 10 positions match TRBD1. CDR3 size: 15 residues. Germline trimming cut 5 bases from V and 1 base from J; bases unmatched to any gene: 2. Germline CDR1 and CDR2: LNHNV and YYDKDF (reference sequence). CDR3 nucleotide sequence: TGTGCCACCAGCGGGGGACAGGGGAGCAATCAGCCCCAGCATTTT. It specifies CATSGGQGSNQPQHF.

This clone was detected once. The gene calls are TRBV6-5 and TRBJ2-1; possibly TRBD1 or TRBD2 for D (5 bases each). The CDR3 contains 15 residues. CDR1 is MNHEY, CDR2 SVGAGI, per germline. The germline V and J ends were trimmed by 5 bases and 7 bases, with 18 bases remaining between them. The CDR3 sequence: CASSTDYGDGNEQFF. In DNA, the CDR3 is TGTGCCAGCAGTACCGACTACGGGGACGGGAATGAGCAGTTCTTC.

The chain joins TRBV7-8 to TRBJ2-7; D may be TRBD2 (6 bases). The CDR3 is 14 amino acids. V was shortened by 5 bases and J by 0 bases, with 11 bases between the two germline ends. Germline V lookup: CDR1 SGHVS, CDR2 FQNEAQ. The CDR3 protein is CASSGAGNSYEQYF. The CDR3 region has the DNA TGTGCCAGCAGCGGGGCGGGAAACTCCTACGAGCAGTACTTC.

The rearrangement joins TRBV25-1 to TRBJ2-5, with D unclear. V gave up 7 bases and J gave up 3 bases, with 21 bases separating them. Germline V gene data show CDR1 as MGHDK and CDR2 as SYGVNS. This CDR3 region has 16 residues. Written as DNA, the CDR3 is TGTGCCAGCATGTCTTATTACGTAGTTACAGAAGAGACCCAGTACTTC. Translation gives CASMSYYVVTEETQYF.

A word on this clone: The sample contains more than one DNA sequence encoding this CDR3. CDR3 in amino acids: CASSLLTYEQYF. The CDR3 DNA reads as TGTGCCAGCAGCCTTCTAACCTACGAGCAGTACTTC. This chain links TRBV5-6 with TRBJ2-7; D gene ambiguous. The CDR3 contains 12 residues. V gave up 4 bases and J gave up 2 bases, with 7 bases separating them. Germline CDR1 SGHDT, CDR2 YYEEEE.

The gene calls are TRBV4-1 and TRBJ1-1, with a weak D call TRBD1 (6 bases). The V gene lost 2 bases and the J gene lost 3 bases, with 13 bases spanning the gap. The CDR3 is made up of 15 amino acids. Germline CDR1 and CDR2: MGHRA and YSYEKL. The CDR3, as DNA: TGCGCCAGCAGCCAAAGGGGGGGACCCGACACTGAAGCTTTCTTT. Translating it yields CASSQRGGPDTEAFF.